A selection of T cell receptor beta chains follows, all from one sample in a study of blood T cell repertoires in COVID-19. Sequencing was performed with immunoSEQ multiplex PCR; in TCRdb, only in-frame clones are kept and a portion is missing. This sample has 200,000 to 250,000 clones, with about 82% found just once. Specimen: peripheral blood. The receptors here all came from a woman in her 70s with COVID-19, enrolled during active disease. Each CDR3 is given with its conserved first and last residue. The order of the fields is clone size, J gene, V gene, D gene, CDR3 DNA, CDR3 protein. A D gene is named only where the DNA matches it firmly. Not every row has a clone size; where given, it reads once, few, many or a size class.

>-|TRBJ2-3|TRBV7-2|-
TGTGCCAGCACCCTGTTCATCGGAGCATTTAGCACAGATACGCAGTATTTT
CASTLFIGAFSTDTQYF
>few|TRBJ2-5|TRBV11-3|-
TGTGCCAGCAGCCTTGGGGGGTCACAAGAGACCCAGTACTTC
CASSLGGSQETQYF
>-|TRBJ2-5|TRBV29-1|TRBD1
TGCAGCGTTGGGGACAGGGACGGGGAGACCCAGTACTTC
CSVGDRDGETQYF
>few|TRBJ2-5|TRBV25-1|TRBD1
TGTGCCAGCAGTGTAACAGGGGGCGTAAAGACCCAGTACTTC
CASSVTGGVKTQYF
>-|TRBJ1-1|TRBV7-9|-
TGTGCCAGCACCCCGCTAGGGGGGGGCACTGAAGCTTTCTTT
CASTPLGGGTEAFF
>-|TRBJ1-4|TRBV7-9|-
TGTGCCAGCAGCTTAGCGGCGGGCGGCTTTAATGAAAAACTGTTTTTT
CASSLAAGGFNEKLFF
>-|TRBJ2-1|TRBV5-4|TRBD2
TGTGCCAGCAGTTCCCCTAGCGGGGGGGCTTACAATGAGCAGTTCTTC
CASSSPSGGAYNEQFF
>-|TRBJ1-1|TRBV5-1|-
TGCGCCAGCAGGAGGGGACACAGGGAAGACAGGACTGAAGCTTTCTTT
CASRRGHREDRTEAFF
>-|TRBJ1-1|TRBV18|-
TGTGCCAGCTCATCGACAGGGAACACTGAAGCTTTCTTT
CASSSTGNTEAFF
>-|TRBJ1-5|TRBV19|TRBD1
TGTGCCAGTACCACCGGGACAGGGGGACCTAGCAATCAGCCCCAGCATTTT
CASTTGTGGPSNQPQHF
>-|TRBJ2-3|TRBV7-3|TRBD2
TGTGCCAGCAGCTTAACTGTCGCGGGAGACCCCGATACGCAGTATTTT
CASSLTVAGDPDTQYF
>-|TRBJ1-2|TRBV6-5|-
TGTGCCAGCAGTTTAGACAGAGTATCTAACTATGGCTACACCTTC
CASSLDRVSNYGYTF
>-|TRBJ1-2|TRBV7-9|-
TGTGCCAGCACGGGAGGGGAAATGCGTGGCTACACCTTC
CASTGGEMRGYTF
>-|TRBJ2-7|TRBV6-2/TRBV6-3|TRBD1
TGTGCCAGCAGTTATGGGGGACAGGGATTCGAGCAGTACTTC
CASSYGGQGFEQYF
>-|TRBJ2-6|TRBV6-2/TRBV6-3|-
TGTGCCAGCAGTTACTGGCGGTCTGGGGCCAACGTCCTGACTTTC
CASSYWRSGANVLTF
>-|TRBJ1-6|TRBV18|TRBD1
TGTGCCAGCTCACAGGAACCGGGACAGGAGATACGCTCACCCCTCCACTTT
CASSQEPGQEIRSPLHF
>-|TRBJ1-5|TRBV5-3|TRBD1
TGTGCCAGAAGCCCGACAGGGGGCGAGGGGCAGCCCCAGCATTTT
CARSPTGGEGQPQHF
>-|TRBJ1-4|TRBV27|-
TGTGCCAGCAGTTTTAGCTCCCGGAGCCGAATTGCAACTAATGAAAAACTGTTTTTT
CASSFSSRSRIATNEKLFF
>-|TRBJ2-7|TRBV3-1/TRBV3-2|TRBD2
TGTGCCAGCAGCCAAGATGCGGGGGTACCCTACGAGCAGTACTTC
CASSQDAGVPYEQYF
>-|TRBJ2-2|TRBV7-2|-
TGTGCCAGCAGCTTAACGCCAGGGGCCTGGGAGCTGTTTTTT
CASSLTPGAWELFF
>-|TRBJ2-5|TRBV5-1|-
TGCGCCAGCAGGGACGGGACAACCCTCTTCCAAGAGACCCAGTACTTC
CASRDGTTLFQETQYF
>-|TRBJ2-2|TRBV6-2/TRBV6-3|-
TGTGCCAGCAGTTATCTTACCGGGGAGCTGTTTTTT
CASSYLTGELFF